Reported below is one T cell receptor beta chain. Its antigen is unknown. Clones were read by immunoSEQ multiplex PCR, and TCRdb kept only the in-frame ones, dropping some. The table has 14,000 to 15,000 clones, approximately 96% seen once. This sample stems from a study of graft-versus-host responses after intestinal transplantation. Findings and caveats of the study: Individuals carrying graft-donor T cell macrochimerism showed high graft-versus-host to host-versus-graft clonal ratios in allografts.

V was clipped by 4 bases and J by 8 bases; unmatched bases: 7. Germline CDR1 reads SGHRS; CDR2 reads YFSETQ. The CDR3 contains 15 residues. The V gene is TRBV5-1, the J gene TRBJ2-1; 12 nucleotides line up with TRBD1. The clonotype originates from a human patient who received an intestinal transplant, so some T cells may come from the graft donor. Sequencing used PBMCs, obtained 9 days after transplant. The CDR3 nucleotides are TGCGCCAGCAGCCGGGGACAGGGGGCTAACCATGAGCAGTTCTTC. It specifies CASSRGQGANHEQFF.